This paragraph reports one TCR beta chain. The antigen it recognizes is unknown. Base quality data are lacking; no much larger clone is found one base away. This sample was included in a study of memory CD4+ T cells and cytomegalovirus serostatus (dated by TCRdb to about 2019). Regarding the complete study: The cohort included approximately 35 healthy adults from Belgium, of whom 9 were CMV seropositive and roughly 25 were CMV seronegative. To replicate a published TCR-based CMV serostatus classifier, the researchers sequenced the CD4+ memory TCRbeta repertoires of a Belgian cohort whose cytomegalovirus serostatus was known.

Measured from the cysteine to the phenylalanine, the CDR3 is 15 residues long. Left in the record is the CDR3 DNA by itself, 45 bases read in frame from the first base. V is pared back by 2 bases and J by 0 bases, with 7 bases lying between the germline termini. Per the germline V gene (reference sequence), LNHDA is the CDR1 and SQIVND is the CDR2. Genomic DNA was extracted from sorted cells with the Quick-DNA Microprep Kit. Amplification of TCRbeta DNA was done with the immunoSEQ hsTCRbeta kit, following the protocol from the manufacturer. TCRbeta libraries were sequenced on an Illumina MiSeq instrument. The paper's processing steps were these. Removing out-of-frame sequences left under 2.5 million distinct TCRbeta sequences, an average of roughly 63,000 per individual. Each individual was scored according to the count of over 150 previously reported CMV-associated TCRbeta sequences and the total productive distinct TCRbeta count. A beta-binomial model was reimplemented in Python, and random forests from scikit-learn, run with default parameters, were trained on data from the US cohort. Classifier performance on the Belgian cohort was summarized as median AUC with percentile confidence intervals calculated over 10,000 bootstrap iterations. In its TCRdb copy, this immuneACCESS table keeps in-frame sequences only and misses some clones. Where compared with another copy, unresolved V genes explain less than half of these, and the others have no known cause. That table furnishes V, J and clone size, whereas the DNA furnished D and trimming. This sample gives around 88,000 clones in total; 80% of them show up just once. Less than 4% of the sample comes from the top ten.

Single viable CD3+CD4+CD8-CD45RO+ cells were sorted as memory CD4+ T cells on a FACSAria II. To determine CMV serostatus, a Roche Elecsys assay was used that detects serum IgG against CMV pp150, pp28, p38 and p52. Following thawing, total CD4+ T cells were enriched through positive selection using CD4 magnetic microbeads. Samples originated from another study that specifically interrogated the CD4+ T cell memory repertoire. Following standard operating procedures, peripheral blood mononuclear cells were isolated and cryopreserved, while serum was kept at -80 degrees C. The staining relied on CD3-PerCP (BW264/56), CD4-APC (RPA-T4), CD45RO-PE (UCHT1) and CD8-Pacific Orange (3B5) antibodies, and Sytox blue was used to exclude non-viable cells. The research as a whole found: For predicting CMV serostatus, the median bootstrapped AUC was approximately 0.95 using the original framework and around 0.9 using a US-trained random forest. Only CD4+CD45RO+ memory cells were sequenced, in contrast to the original study, in which naive and memory CD4+ and CD8+ populations were covered. The results were interpreted as suggesting that the CMV-associated TCR signature is largely present in the CD4+ memory repertoire. On the Belgian cohort, the classifier built on the original framework reached a median bootstrapped AUC of about 0.95, with a 95% CI of 0.76-1.00. Of about 180 previously reported CMV-associated TCRbeta sequences, some 73 appeared in the CD4+ memory repertoires, each in one to five individuals.

Recombination linked TRBV19 to TRBJ2-2, with no confidently assigned D gene. This receptor was obtained from an adult in good health and CMV-seropositive. Sequenced sample: memory CD4+ T cells from blood. The DNA sequence is given as TGTGCCAGTAGTATAATCAGGCCGAACACCGGGGAGCTGTTTTTT. Its protein reads: CASSIIRPNTGELFF.